The present T cell receptor (beta chain) was sequenced within a study of blood T cell repertoires in COVID-19. Per the original data handling: Amplification of reference gene primers was used by the study to estimate nucleated cell counts. Libraries were prepared by immunoSEQ multiplex PCR; TCRdb keeps only in-frame clonotypes and omits some of them. The V and J calls and clone size were taken over from that table, and D and trimming were inferred from the DNA. The sample records around 130,000 clones, roughly three quarters being singletons. V lost 2 bases to trimming and J lost 4 bases; unmatched junction nucleotides: 3. CDR3 length: 15 amino acids. CDR1 MNHEY and CDR2 SVGAGI come from the germline V gene.

This receptor was taken from a human donor in a cohort sampled during active COVID-19. The rearrangement uses TRBV6-5 and TRBJ2-1; 9 positions agree with TRBD2. The sequenced material came from peripheral blood. CDR3 in amino acids: CASSYGLAGYNEQFF. CDR3 DNA: TGTGCCAGCAGTTACGGGCTAGCGGGGTACAATGAGCAGTTCTTC.